Each of the 10 T cell receptor beta chains below was sequenced from the same sample in a study of T-cell reconstitution after alpha-beta-depleted transplantation in children. Unique molecular identifiers tagged the TCRbeta library. TCRdb used MiXCR to reprocess the PCR reads, holding one entry per CDR3 protein. This table holds approximately 590,000 distinct CDR3 sequences, roughly a tenth found once. The sequenced sample was PBMCs from the stem cell graft donor, obtained from the stem cell graft. These receptors came from a human donor who donated a stem cell graft to a child with acute myeloid leukemia.

This sequence joins TRBV2 and TRBJ2-6, with D perhaps matching TRBD2 (7 bases). Per the germline V gene, CDR1 is SNHLY and CDR2 is FYNNEI. The CDR3 loop spans 19 amino acids. V lost 5 bases to trimming and J lost 0 bases, with 20 bases between them. The CDR3 is CASSPLGRGANSGANVLTF. Written as DNA, the CDR3 is TGTGCCAGCAGTCCCCTAGGACGGGGGGCCAACTCTGGGGCCAACGTCCTGACTTTC.

The chain recombines TRBV12-3 or TRBV12-4 with TRBJ2-1; TRBD2 matches at 11 bases. Losses at the gene ends were 7 bases for V and 6 bases for J; bases not matched to a gene: 11. The CDR3 contains 16 residues. This CDR3 reads CASNLRGLAGLNEQFF. In DNA form, the CDR3 reads TGTGCCAGCAATCTTCGTGGACTAGCGGGCCTCAATGAGCAGTTCTTC.

This clonotype showed up just a few times. The rearrangement links TRBV10-3 to TRBJ2-1, with D possibly TRBD2 on 6 matching bases. Germline V gene data show CDR1 as ENHRY and CDR2 as SYGVKD. The CDR3 is 15 amino acids. Trimming stripped 2 bases from V and 6 bases from J, with 14 bases between. For the CDR3, the DNA is TGTGCCATCAGTGAGGGTGGAGGGCGATCCAATGAGCAGTTCTTC. Its protein product is CAISEGGGRSNEQFF.

This clonotype has at least ten counts. V is TRBV27 and J is TRBJ1-3; 7 positions match TRBD1. V shed 6 bases, J shed 4 bases, and the junction held 3 bases outside the gene matches. The CDR3 has 13 amino acids. Germline CDR1 reads MNHEY; CDR2 reads SMNVEV (reference sequence). The CDR3 here is CASRRTGGNTIYF. CDR3 bases: TGTGCCAGCAGGAGGACAGGCGGAAACACCATATATTTT.

This clonotype was detected only a few times. The chain joins TRBV24-1 to TRBJ2-1; the match to TRBD2 covers 7 bases. The ends lost 5 bases at V and 0 bases at J; junction bases unmatched: 9. This CDR3 contains 17 residues. CDR1 is KGHDR, CDR2 SFDVKD, per germline. Here the CDR3 DNA reads TGTGCCACCAGTGCGAACTTAGCGGGCCGCTCCTACAATGAGCAGTTCTTC. This codes for CATSANLAGRSYNEQFF.

This clonotype was recorded many times. V gene TRBV5-1 combines with J gene TRBJ2-1, with TRBD2 matching 12 bases. The germline V gene has CDR1 SGHRS and CDR2 YFSETQ. The V and J ends lost 3 bases and 5 bases, in that order; junction bases with no gene match: 6. This CDR3 has 16 residues. As DNA, the CDR3 is TGCGCCAGCAGCTCGGGGCGACTAGCGGGGGACAATGAGCAGTTCTTC. Translation gives CASSSGRLAGDNEQFF.

The sample holds a few counts of this clonotype. This rearrangement joins TRBV2 to TRBJ2-2; 7 bases align to TRBD2. The CDR3 consists of 17 residues. The V gene's germline CDR1 is SNHLY and CDR2 FYNNEI. With V trimmed by 6 bases and J by 2 bases, 12 bases remained unmatched. CDR3 DNA sequence: TGTGCCAGCAGCTGGTCGAGCGGGATATCAAACACCGGGGAGCTGTTTTTT. This sequence encodes CASSWSSGISNTGELFF.

In its sample, this clonotype was seen many times. The CDR3 nucleotides are TGTGCCAGCAGTTTCGGAGGCGCTGGAAACACCATATATTTT. As protein: CASSFGGAGNTIYF. The chain combines TRBV12-3 or TRBV12-4 with TRBJ1-3; D unresolved. V was shortened by 3 bases and J by 2 bases, with 8 bases between the two germline ends. The CDR3 sequence is 14 residues long.

This clonotype came up a few times. This sequence joins TRBV5-1 and TRBJ2-2; the match to TRBD2 covers 13 bases. The CDR3 has 18 amino acids. V lost 3 bases and J lost 7; bases outside the gene matches: 12. In germline, CDR1 is SGHRS, CDR2 YFSETQ. The CDR3 loop is CASSWTKGGLAGHGELFF. CDR3 coding DNA: TGCGCCAGCAGCTGGACCAAAGGGGGACTAGCGGGACACGGGGAGCTGTTTTTT.

A word on this clonotype: This sequence may be a read error, since a much larger clone differs from it by one base. Here the CDR3 reads CCARALRLAGGTDTQYF. The DNA for the CDR3 is TGCTGTGCTAGAGCTCTTCGCCTAGCGGGAGGCACAGATACGCAGTATTTT. This chain connects TRBV20-1 to TRBJ2-3; 10 nucleotides agree with TRBD2. CDR3 length: 17 amino acids. Germline V gives CDR1 DFQATT, CDR2 SNEGSKA (reference sequence).